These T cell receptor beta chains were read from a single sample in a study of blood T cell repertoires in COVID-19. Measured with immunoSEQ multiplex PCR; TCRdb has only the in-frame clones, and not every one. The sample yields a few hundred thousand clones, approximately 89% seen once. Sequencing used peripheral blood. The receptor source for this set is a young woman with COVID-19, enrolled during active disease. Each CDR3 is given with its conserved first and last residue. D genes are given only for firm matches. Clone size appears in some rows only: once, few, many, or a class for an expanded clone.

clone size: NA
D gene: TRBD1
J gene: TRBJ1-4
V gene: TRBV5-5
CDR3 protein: CASSAQGKLFF
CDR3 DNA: TGTGCCAGCAGCGCACAGGGGAAACTGTTTTTT

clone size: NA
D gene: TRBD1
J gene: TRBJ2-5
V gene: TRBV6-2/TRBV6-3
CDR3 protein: CASSRQGQTQYF
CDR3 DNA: TGTGCCAGCAGTCGACAGGGGCAGACCCAGTACTTC

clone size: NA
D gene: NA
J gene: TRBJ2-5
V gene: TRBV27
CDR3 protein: CASSRGLRGEETQYF
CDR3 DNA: TGTGCCAGCAGTCGAGGATTGCGGGGTGAAGAGACCCAGTACTTC

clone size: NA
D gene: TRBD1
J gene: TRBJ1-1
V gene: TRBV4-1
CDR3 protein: CASSQWDRGEAFF
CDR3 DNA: TGCGCCAGCAGCCAATGGGACAGGGGTGAAGCTTTCTTT

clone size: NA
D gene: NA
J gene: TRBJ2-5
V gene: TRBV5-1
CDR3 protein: CASSLDRLETQYF
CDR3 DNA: TGCGCCAGCAGCTTAGACAGACTAGAGACCCAGTACTTC

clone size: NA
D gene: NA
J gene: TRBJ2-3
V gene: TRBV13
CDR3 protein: CAVAWAGDTQYF
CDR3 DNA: TGTGCCGTAGCCTGGGCGGGAGATACGCAGTATTTT

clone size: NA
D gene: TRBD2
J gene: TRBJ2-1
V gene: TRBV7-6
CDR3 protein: CATGTSGASYNEQFF
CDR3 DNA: TGTGCCACCGGGACTAGCGGGGCCTCCTACAATGAGCAGTTCTTC

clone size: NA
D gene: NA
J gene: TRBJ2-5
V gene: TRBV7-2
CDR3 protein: CASSPGVGQETQYF
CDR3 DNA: TGTGCCAGCAGCCCAGGTGTGGGTCAAGAGACCCAGTACTTC

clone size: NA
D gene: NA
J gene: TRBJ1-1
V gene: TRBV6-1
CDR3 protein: CASSENTGLVNAEAFF
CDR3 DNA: TGTGCCAGCAGTGAAAATACAGGCCTGGTAAACGCTGAAGCTTTCTTT

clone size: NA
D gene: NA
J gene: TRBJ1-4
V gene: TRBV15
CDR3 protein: CATHGGGGEKLFF
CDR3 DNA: TGTGCCACCCACGGGGGGGGCGGTGAAAAACTGTTTTTT

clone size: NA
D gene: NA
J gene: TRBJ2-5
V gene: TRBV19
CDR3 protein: CASSIGLGEETQYF
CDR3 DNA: TGTGCCAGTAGTATAGGACTAGGTGAAGAGACCCAGTACTTC

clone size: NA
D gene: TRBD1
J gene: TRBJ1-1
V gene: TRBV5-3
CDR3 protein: CARSFFRDSPIKAFF
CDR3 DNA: TGTGCCAGAAGCTTTTTCCGGGACAGCCCGATTAAAGCTTTCTTT

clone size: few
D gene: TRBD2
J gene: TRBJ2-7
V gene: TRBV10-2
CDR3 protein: CASSEAGGRAYEQYF
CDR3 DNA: TGCGCCAGCAGTGAGGCGGGGGGCCGCGCCTACGAGCAGTACTTC

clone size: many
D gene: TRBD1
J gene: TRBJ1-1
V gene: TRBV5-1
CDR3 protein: CASMALTGGTSSTEAFF
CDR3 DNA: TGCGCCAGCATGGCGTTAACAGGGGGAACGAGTAGCACTGAAGCTTTCTTT

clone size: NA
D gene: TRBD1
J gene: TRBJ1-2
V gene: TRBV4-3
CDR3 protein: CASSQEGTGVDGYTF
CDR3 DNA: TGCGCCAGCAGCCAAGAAGGGACAGGGGTTGATGGCTACACCTTC

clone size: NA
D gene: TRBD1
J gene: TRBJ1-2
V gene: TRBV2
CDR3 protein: CASSYPGTGGAGGYTF
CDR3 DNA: TGTGCCAGCAGTTACCCCGGGACAGGGGGCGCGGGTGGCTACACCTTC

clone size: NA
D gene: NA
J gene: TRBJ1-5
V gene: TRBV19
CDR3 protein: CASSSSGRDQPQHF
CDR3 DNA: TGTGCCAGTAGTTCATCAGGGAGGGATCAGCCCCAGCATTTT

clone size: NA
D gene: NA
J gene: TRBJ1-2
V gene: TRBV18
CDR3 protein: CASSPAPQGNYGYTF
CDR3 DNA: TGTGCCAGCTCACCAGCCCCCCAGGGGAACTATGGCTACACCTTC

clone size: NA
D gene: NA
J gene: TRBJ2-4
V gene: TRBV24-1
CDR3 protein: CATARGPAKNIQYF
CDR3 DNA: TGTGCCACCGCAAGGGGTCCGGCCAAAAACATTCAGTACTTC

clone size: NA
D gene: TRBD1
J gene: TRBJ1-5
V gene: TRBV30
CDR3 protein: CAWSEGRGNQPQHF
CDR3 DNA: TGTGCCTGGAGTGAAGGCAGGGGGAATCAGCCCCAGCATTTT

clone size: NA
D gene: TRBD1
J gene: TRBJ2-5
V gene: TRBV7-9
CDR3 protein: CASSSRDRVKETQYF
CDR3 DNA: TGTGCCAGCAGCTCCCGGGACAGAGTGAAAGAGACCCAGTACTTC

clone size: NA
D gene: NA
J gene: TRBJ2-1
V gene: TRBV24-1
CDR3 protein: CATSDQTDNEQFF
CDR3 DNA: TGTGCCACCAGTGACCAGACAGACAATGAGCAGTTCTTC

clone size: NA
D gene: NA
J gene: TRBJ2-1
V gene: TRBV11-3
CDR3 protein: CASWKSDSSSYNEQFF
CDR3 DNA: TGTGCCAGCTGGAAATCTGACAGCAGCTCCTACAATGAGCAGTTCTTC

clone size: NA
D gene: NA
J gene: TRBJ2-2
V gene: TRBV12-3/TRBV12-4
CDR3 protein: CASSPGSGELFF
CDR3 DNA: TGTGCCAGCAGTCCGGGGAGCGGGGAGCTGTTTTTT

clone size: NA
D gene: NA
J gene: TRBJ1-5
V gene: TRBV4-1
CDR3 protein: CASSQVVGGLNQPQHF
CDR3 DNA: TGCGCCAGCAGCCAAGTCGTTGGAGGGCTCAATCAGCCCCAGCATTTT

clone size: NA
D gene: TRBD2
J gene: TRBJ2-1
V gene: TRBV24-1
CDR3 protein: CATSETSGTNEQFF
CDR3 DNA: TGTGCCACCAGTGAAACTAGCGGAACTAATGAGCAGTTCTTC

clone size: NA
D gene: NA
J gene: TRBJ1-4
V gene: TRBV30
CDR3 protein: CAWRGVASLNEKLFF
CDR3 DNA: TGTGCCTGGAGGGGCGTGGCGAGCCTTAATGAAAAACTGTTTTTT

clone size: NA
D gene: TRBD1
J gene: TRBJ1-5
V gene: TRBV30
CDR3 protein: CAWSPYGQGSYQPQHF
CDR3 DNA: TGTGCCTGGAGTCCCTATGGACAGGGATCGTATCAGCCCCAGCATTTT

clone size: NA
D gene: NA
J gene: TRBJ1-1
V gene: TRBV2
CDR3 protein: CASSEGRWGPGTEAFF
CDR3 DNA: TGTGCCAGCAGTGAAGGGCGGTGGGGGCCGGGGACTGAAGCTTTCTTT

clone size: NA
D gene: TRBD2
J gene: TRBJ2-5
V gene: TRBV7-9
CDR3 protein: CASRTSGGQRETQYF
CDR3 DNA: TGTGCCAGCAGGACTAGCGGGGGGCAGCGGGAGACCCAGTACTTC